The 2 T cell receptor beta chains presented below share a single source sample, sequenced in a study of blood T cell repertoires in COVID-19. Assay: immunoSEQ multiplex PCR; the TCRdb copy retains only in-frame clones and omits some. The table shows 75,000 to 80,000 clones, with around 89% occurring only once. The sample was peripheral blood. These receptor sequences come from a human donor in a cohort sampled during active COVID-19.

V is TRBV28 and J is TRBJ1-5; no firm D call. The CDR3 consists of 14 residues. V lost 3 bases to trimming and J lost 3 bases, with 9 bases between them. The germline gives CDR1 MDHEN, CDR2 SYDVKM. The CDR3 sequence: CASSLPRFNQPQHF. CDR3 DNA sequence: TGTGCCAGCAGTTTGCCCAGGTTCAATCAGCCCCAGCATTTT. Full variable domain (outside the CDR3, taken from reference TRBV28 and TRBJ1-5): DVKVTQSSRYLVKRTGEKVFLECVQDMDHENMFWYRQDPGLGLRLIYFSYDVKMKEKGDIPEGYSVSREKKERFSLILESASTNQTSMYLCASSLPRFNQPQHFGDGTRLSIL.

This chain connects TRBV18 to TRBJ1-2; a weak D match, TRBD1 (6 bases). The CDR3 totals 13 residues. Germline V gives CDR1 KGHSH, CDR2 LQKENI. V shed 2 bases and J shed 6 bases, with 10 bases lying between them. The CDR3 nucleotides read TGTGCCAGCTCACCAAGACAGGTCGATGGCTACACCTTC. It encodes CASSPRQVDGYTF.